This T cell receptor (beta chain) was observed in a study of T cell responses to AZD1222 COVID-19 vaccine. Some clones are missing from TCRdb's copy, which holds only in-frame ones; the method was immunoSEQ multiplex PCR. Among about 110,000 clones listed, approximately 90% were seen once. Study findings and constraints: Reports say nearly half of spike-specific TCRs go after unmutated variant regions.

V was pared by 5 bases and J by 2 bases, with 13 bases between. The CDR3 spans 14 residues. Germline V gene sequence: CDR1 SGHRS, CDR2 YFSETQ. Turning to this clone: Its cognate antigen is unknown.

This sequence originates from an adult who received the AZD1222 COVID-19 vaccine. Sequencing used peripheral blood, obtained 28 days after the second AZD1222 dose. J is TRBJ2-5 and V is TRBV5-1; D possibly matches TRBD1 or TRBD2 (6 bases each). The CDR3 nucleotides are TGCGCCAGCAGAATCGGGGGCCCTCAAGAGACCCAGTACTTC. Protein: CASRIGGPQETQYF.